These 23 T cell receptor beta chains came from one sample sequenced in a study of tumor-infiltrating lymphocytes in primary liver carcinoma. Co-extraction of both nucleic acids (RNA and DNA) used about 17-33 mg of unsorted bulk tissue. A constant-region primer served to make TCR beta cDNA from approximately 490 ng total RNA. Generation of the TCR beta libraries relied on three nested multiplex PCR rounds using slightly modified ARM-PCR. The opening two PCR rounds, about 11 cycles each, paired TRBV1-TRBV30 forward primers with a C-beta reverse primer. TCRdb analysed the multiplex PCR reads with MiXCR anew, one entry per CDR3 protein. The table lists 90,000 to 100,000 distinct CDR3 sequences, more than 65% of them singletons. Sequencing was performed on liver tumor tissue from sampling region 5. Sample subset: tumor region T5, tumor centre. The source is a woman in her fifties or sixties with primary liver carcinoma and hepatitis B virus infection.

For this clonotype: Since a much larger clone is just one base distant, this may be a read error. The J gene is TRBJ1-2, the V gene TRBV5-1; TRBD1 aligns across 10 bases. The J segment lost 3 bases and the V segment lost 4 bases, leaving 9 bases of the junction unmatched. Looked up from germline, CDR1 is SGHRS and CDR2 is YFSETQ. This CDR3 region has 16 residues. The CDR3 reads CASSTGTGVIDYGYTF. CDR3 DNA sequence: TGCGCCAGCAGCACTGGGACAGGGGTGATCGACTATGGCTACACCTTC.

Details on this clonotype: Because it lacks the conserved phenylalanine or tryptophan at the end, this CDR3 is likely a read error. V gene TRBV6-1 combines with J gene TRBJ2-5; D gene unclear. This CDR3 comprises 14 residues. The V end lost 4 bases, the J end lost 2 bases, and 11 bases lay between the germline ends. Germline assignment: CDR1 MNHNS and CDR2 SASEGT. The CDR3 DNA reads TGTGCCAGCAGTGTTGATTACGGACAAGAGACCCAGTACTCC. This sequence encodes CASSVDYGQETQYS.

The sample holds many counts of this clonotype. The V and J genes are TRBV4-1 and TRBJ2-7, with 8 bases that match TRBD2. CDR3 length: 16 residues. Unmatched junction bases numbered 8, after V lost 2 bases and J lost 2 bases. CDR1 MGHRA and CDR2 YSYEKL come from the germline V gene. The CDR3 bases are TGCGCCAGCAGCCAAACCTTTAGCGGGGCTACCTACGAGCAGTACTTC. This codes for CASSQTFSGATYEQYF.

This clonotype appeared many times. The V call is TRBV2, the J call TRBJ2-3; D perhaps matches TRBD1 (7 bases). Germline CDR1 is SNHLY and CDR2 is FYNNEI. The CDR3 totals 11 residues. V was trimmed by 7 bases and J by 8 bases, leaving 10 bases between them. CDR3 nucleotide sequence: TGTGCCAGCACTCAGGGGGGTACGCAGTATTTT. It codes for CASTQGGTQYF.

This chain uses TRBV6-1 with TRBJ1-2, with a possible D match to TRBD1 (5 bases). Germline V gene lookup returns CDR1 MNHNS and CDR2 SASEGT. Trimming shortened V by 5 bases and J by 4 bases, and 11 bases separated the two germline ends. The CDR3 consists of 13 residues. The DNA for the CDR3 is TGTGCCAGCAGTAAAGACAGTGTCTATGGCTACACCTTC. It is translated as CASSKDSVYGYTF.

About this clonotype itself: Possible read error: a much larger clone is one base away. The chain recombines TRBV10-3 with TRBJ2-7; 9 nucleotides agree with TRBD1. Per germline, CDR1 ENHRY and CDR2 SYGVKD. This CDR3 spans 16 amino acids. The CDR3 coding sequence is TGTGTCATCAGTGAGTCAGTGGGACAGGGAGCCTACGAGCAGTACTTC. This sequence encodes CVISESVGQGAYEQYF.

This clonotype was detected many times. This chain connects TRBV12-5 to TRBJ2-1, with 9 bases matching TRBD2. Germline V gene lookup returns CDR1 LGHNT and CDR2 FRNRAP. The CDR3 is 16 amino acids. V dropped 0 bases and J dropped 0; count of bases not matched to a gene: 0. The CDR3 region has the DNA TGTGCTAGTGGTTTGGTACTAGCGGGCTCCTACAATGAGCAGTTCTTC. It yields the protein CASGLVLAGSYNEQFF.

There are a few counts of this clonotype. A read error may be the cause here, since a much bigger clone is one base away. The chain employs TRBV6-5 and TRBJ2-2, with 8 bases fitting TRBD1. The CDR3 is made up of 13 amino acids. Germline V gene lookup returns CDR1 MNHEY and CDR2 SVGAGI. Trimming cost V 6 bases and J 7 bases; bases outside gene matches: 4. Here the CDR3 reads CASRTGGSGELFF. In DNA, the CDR3 is TGTGCCAGCAGAACAGGGGGGAGCGGGGAGCTGTTTTTT.

This clonotype has ten or more counts. The chain links TRBV4-2 to TRBJ2-3; 11 nucleotides align to TRBD2. The CDR3 totals 19 residues. J gave up 3 bases and V 4 bases, and 15 bases lay outside the gene matches. Per the germline V gene, CDR1 is LGHNA and CDR2 is YNFKEQ. CDR3 residues: CASSRNPLSGRGGTDTQYF. Here the CDR3 DNA reads TGTGCCAGCAGCCGCAACCCCCTTAGCGGGAGGGGCGGAACAGATACGCAGTATTTT.

Turning to this clonotype: Being one base from a much bigger clone, this may be a read error. The rearrangement links TRBV29-1 to TRBJ2-7; D not certain. Germline CDR1 reads SQVTM; CDR2 reads ANQGSEA. This CDR3 comprises 13 residues. Trimming pared 6 bases from V and 0 bases from J, leaving 12 bases between. CDR3 sequence (DNA): TGCAGCGTCAAAAAGAATAGCTCCTACGAGCAGTACTTC. It encodes CSVKKNSSYEQYF.

This clonotype showed up many times. The rearrangement links TRBV5-1 to TRBJ2-1; TRBD2 agrees at 10 bases. The CDR3 has 14 amino acids. The germline gives CDR1 SGHRS, CDR2 YFSETQ. V shed 2 bases, J shed 7 bases, and the junction held 3 bases outside the gene matches. CDR3 loop: CASSFKREGNEQFF. The DNA for the CDR3 is TGCGCCAGCAGCTTCAAGCGGGAGGGGAATGAGCAGTTCTTC.

Note on this clonotype: A read error may account for a junction end that differs from germline. V is TRBV11-3 and J is TRBJ2-5, with D perhaps TRBD2 (7 bases). The CDR3 is 14 residues long. Germline CDR1 is SGHNT and CDR2 is YENEEA. The CDR3 spells CASSLPGGRETHYF. The CDR3 bases are TGTGCCAGCAGCTTACCGGGGGGCCGAGAGACCCATTACTTC.

A remark on this clonotype: A clone one base away is much larger, so this may be a read error. The chain is built from TRBV28 and TRBJ1-1; D is perhaps TRBD1 (5 bases). This CDR3 has 15 residues. Germline CDR1 MDHEN, CDR2 SYDVKM. V shed 3 bases and J shed 6 bases, with 17 bases lying between them. CDR3 in DNA: TGTGCCAGCAGTTTTAGATCGGGGGTTCTGCCTGAAGCTTTCTTT. It yields the protein CASSFRSGVLPEAFF. Drawing the rest from reference TRBV28 and TRBJ1-1, the complete variable domain is DVKVTQSSRYLVKRTGEKVFLECVQDMDHENMFWYRQDPGLGLRLIYFSYDVKMKEKGDIPEGYSVSREKKERFSLILESASTNQTSMYLCASSFRSGVLPEAFFGQGTRLTVV.

The sample holds many counts of this clonotype. The rearrangement joins TRBV28 to TRBJ2-5; 10 bases are a match to TRBD2. Germline V gene sequence: CDR1 MDHEN, CDR2 SYDVKM. CDR3 size: 14 residues. J was trimmed by 9 bases and V by 5 bases; bases with no gene match: 9. The CDR3 is CASSTRAGGESQYF. As DNA, the CDR3 is TGTGCCAGCAGTACCCGAGCGGGAGGGGAGTCCCAGTACTTC.

Comments on this clonotype: Possible read error: a much larger clone is one base away. This chain links TRBV6-6 with TRBJ1-4; D gene ambiguous. The CDR3 loop spans 13 amino acids. Per the germline V gene, CDR1 is MNHNY and CDR2 is SVGAGI (reference sequence). CDR3 amino acids: CDSTEVTNEKLFF. For the CDR3, the DNA is TGTGACAGCACAGAGGTTACTAATGAAAAACTGTTTTTT.

To note about this clonotype: A much larger clone differs by one base, so this may be a read error. CDR3 nucleotides: TGTGCCAGCATCTCGGCAGGGAATCGTCCTGAGACCCAGTACTTC. Its translation is CASISAGNRPETQYF. The rearrangement links TRBV28 to TRBJ2-5; perhaps TRBD1 as D (5 bases). CDR3 length: 15 residues. Germline CDR1 MDHEN, CDR2 SYDVKM. V was shortened by 7 bases and J by 5 bases, with 20 bases between the two germline ends.

This chain connects TRBV4-2 to TRBJ1-2; unclear D gene. The V and J ends lost 4 bases and 10 bases respectively, with 19 bases between them. The CDR3 has 14 amino acids. Germline CDR1 LGHNA, CDR2 YNFKEQ. CDR3 DNA: TGTGCCAGCAGCCGAGAAAACGGGTGGGATGACTACACCTTC. Its translation is CASSRENGWDDYTF.

Notes on this clonotype: At one end, the junction sequence differs from germline, possibly due to a read error. In DNA form, the CDR3 reads TGTACCAGCAGCATCATCGGGACTAGCAATGAGCAGTTCTTC. The encoded protein is CTSSIIGTSNEQFF. The chain has TRBV5-6 and TRBJ2-1, with 8 bases identical to TRBD2. The CDR3 length is 14 residues. From germline, CDR1 is SGHDT and CDR2 YYEEEE.

This clonotype was found once. The genes are TRBV28 and TRBJ2-3; D call uncertain. This CDR3 has 15 amino acids. Germline CDR1 is MDHEN and CDR2 is SYDVKM. V was cut by 7 bases and J by 1 base, with 15 bases left in between. The CDR3 bases are TGTGCCAGCAAGGCGGAACGGTTACGCACAGATACGCAGTATTTT. Translated: CASKAERLRTDTQYF.

Of note for this clonotype: A much bigger clone sits one base away, suggesting this may be a read error. This chain uses TRBV5-8 with TRBJ1-1; D is undetermined. The CDR3 is made up of 14 amino acids. CDR1 SGHTS and CDR2 YDEGEE come from the germline V gene. The CDR3 spells CANSLYGVLTEAFF. The DNA of the CDR3 is TGTGCCAACAGCTTGTATGGGGTTCTCACTGAAGCTTTCTTT.

As regards this clonotype: A read error may explain this, as a much larger clone is one base away. CDR3 amino acids: CVSSRDRGQETQYF. CDR3 sequence (DNA): TGTGTCAGCAGTAGGGACAGGGGGCAAGAGACCCAGTACTTC. V usage is TRBV6-5 and J usage is TRBJ2-5; 11 bases line up with TRBD1. CDR1 is MNHEY and CDR2 is SVGAGI in the germline V gene. The CDR3 extends over 14 amino acids.

With regard to this clonotype: An end of the junction does not agree with germline; a read error may underlie this. The CDR3 coding sequence is TGTACCAGCAGGAGAGCTAGCGGGAGGGTGGTCAATGGGCAATTCTTC. The encoded protein is CTSRRASGRVVNGQFF. V is TRBV6-1 and J is TRBJ2-1, with 12 nucleotides matching TRBD2. This CDR3 has 16 residues. Germline CDR1 is MNHNS and CDR2 is SASEGT.

Comment on this clonotype: One base away lies a much larger clone, so this may be a sequencing read error. V is TRBV19 and J is TRBJ1-2; D is ambiguous. Germline V gene data show CDR1 as LNHDA and CDR2 as SQIVND (reference sequence). The CDR3 extends over 12 amino acids. The CDR3 DNA reads TGTGCCAGTAGTATAGGCTACTATGGCCACACCTTC. This translates into CASSIGYYGHTF.